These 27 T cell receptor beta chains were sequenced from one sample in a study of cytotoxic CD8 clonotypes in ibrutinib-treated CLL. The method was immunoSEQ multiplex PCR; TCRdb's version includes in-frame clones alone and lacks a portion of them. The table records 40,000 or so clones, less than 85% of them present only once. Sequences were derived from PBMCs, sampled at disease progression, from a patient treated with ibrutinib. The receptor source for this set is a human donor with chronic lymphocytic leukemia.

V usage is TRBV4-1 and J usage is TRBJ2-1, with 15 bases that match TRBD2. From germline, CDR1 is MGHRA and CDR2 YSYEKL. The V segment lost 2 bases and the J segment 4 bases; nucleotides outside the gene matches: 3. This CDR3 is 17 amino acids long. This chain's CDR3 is CASSQYGLAGGYNEQFF. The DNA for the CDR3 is TGCGCCAGCAGCCAATACGGACTAGCGGGGGGGTACAATGAGCAGTTCTTC.

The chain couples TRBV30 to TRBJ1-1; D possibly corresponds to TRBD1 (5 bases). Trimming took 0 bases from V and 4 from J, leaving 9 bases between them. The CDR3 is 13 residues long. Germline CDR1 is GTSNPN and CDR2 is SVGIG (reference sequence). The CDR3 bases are TGTGCCTGGAGTGTCACCGGGGCCACTGAAGCTTTCTTT. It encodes CAWSVTGATEAFF.

As DNA, the CDR3 is TGTGCCAGCAGCCCTAGCGGGGGGGCTTTCAATGAGCAGTTCTTC. This sequence encodes CASSPSGGAFNEQFF. This rearrangement joins TRBV7-9 to TRBJ2-1; 12 bases agree with TRBD2. Trimming removed 5 bases from V and 6 bases from J; junction bases left unmatched: 5. Per the germline V gene, CDR1 is SEHNR and CDR2 is FQNEAQ (reference sequence). CDR3 length: 15 residues.

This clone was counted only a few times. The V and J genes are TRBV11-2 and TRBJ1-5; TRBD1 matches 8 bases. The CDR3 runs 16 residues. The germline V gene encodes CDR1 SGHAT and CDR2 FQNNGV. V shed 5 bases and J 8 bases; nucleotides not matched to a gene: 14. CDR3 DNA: TGTGCCAGCAGCCCCGGACCTTCCACAGGGGGTGAGCCCCAGCATTTT. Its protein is CASSPGPSTGGEPQHF.

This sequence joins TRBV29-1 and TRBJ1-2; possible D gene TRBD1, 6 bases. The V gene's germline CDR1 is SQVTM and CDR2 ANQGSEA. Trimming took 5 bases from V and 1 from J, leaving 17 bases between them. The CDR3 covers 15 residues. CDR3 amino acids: CSVRKDSELNYGYTF. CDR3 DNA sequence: TGCAGCGTTCGGAAGGACAGTGAACTTAACTATGGCTACACCTTC.

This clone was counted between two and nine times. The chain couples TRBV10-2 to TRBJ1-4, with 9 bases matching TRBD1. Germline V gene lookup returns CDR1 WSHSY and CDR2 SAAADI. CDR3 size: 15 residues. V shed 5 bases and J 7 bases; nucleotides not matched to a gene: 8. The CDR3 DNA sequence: TGCGCCAGCAGTCCAGGGACAGGGACGGGTGAAAAACTGTTTTTT. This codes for CASSPGTGTGEKLFF.

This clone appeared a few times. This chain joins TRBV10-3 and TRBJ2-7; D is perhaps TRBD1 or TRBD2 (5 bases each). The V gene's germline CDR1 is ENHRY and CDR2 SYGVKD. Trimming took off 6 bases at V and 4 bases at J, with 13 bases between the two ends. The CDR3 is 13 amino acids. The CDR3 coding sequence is TGTGCCATCAGAAGAGGGGATCCTTACGAGCAGTACTTC. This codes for CAIRRGDPYEQYF.

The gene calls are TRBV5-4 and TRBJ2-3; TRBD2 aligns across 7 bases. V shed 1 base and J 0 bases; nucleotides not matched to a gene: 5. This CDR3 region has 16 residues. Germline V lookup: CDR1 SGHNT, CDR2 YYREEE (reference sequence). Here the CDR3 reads CASSLLADPSTDTQYF. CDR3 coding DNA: TGTGCCAGCAGCTTGCTAGCGGACCCTAGCACAGATACGCAGTATTTT.

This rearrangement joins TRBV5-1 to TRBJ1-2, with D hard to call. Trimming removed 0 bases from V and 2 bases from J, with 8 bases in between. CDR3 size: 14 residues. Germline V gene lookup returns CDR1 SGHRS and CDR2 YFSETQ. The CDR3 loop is CASSLAQTNYGYTF. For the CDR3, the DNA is TGCGCCAGCAGCTTGGCACAGACCAACTATGGCTACACCTTC.

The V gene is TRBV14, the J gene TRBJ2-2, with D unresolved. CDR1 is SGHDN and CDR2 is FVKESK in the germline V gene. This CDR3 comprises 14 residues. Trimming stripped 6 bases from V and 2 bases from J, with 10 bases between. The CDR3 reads CASSHILNTGELFF. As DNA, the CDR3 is TGTGCCAGCAGTCACATCCTTAACACCGGGGAGCTGTTTTTT. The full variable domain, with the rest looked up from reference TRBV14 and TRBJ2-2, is EAGVTQFPSHSVIEKGQTVTLRCDPISGHDNLYWYRRVMGKEIKFLLHFVKESKQDESGMPNNRFLAERTGGTYSTLKVQPAELEDSGVYFCASSHILNTGELFFGEGSRLTVL.

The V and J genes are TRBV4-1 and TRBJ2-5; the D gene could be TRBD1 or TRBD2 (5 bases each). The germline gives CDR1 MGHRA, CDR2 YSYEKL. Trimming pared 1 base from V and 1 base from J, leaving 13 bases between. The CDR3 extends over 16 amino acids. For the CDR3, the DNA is TGCGCCAGCAGCCAAGGGGGGACCCTGCTCCAAGAGACCCAGTACTTC. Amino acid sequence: CASSQGGTLLQETQYF.

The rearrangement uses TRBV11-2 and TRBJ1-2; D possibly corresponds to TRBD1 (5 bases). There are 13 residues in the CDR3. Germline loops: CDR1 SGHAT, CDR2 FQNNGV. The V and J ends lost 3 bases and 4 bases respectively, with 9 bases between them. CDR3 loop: CASSLQGFYGYTF. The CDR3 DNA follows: TGTGCCAGCAGCTTGCAGGGTTTCTATGGCTACACCTTC.

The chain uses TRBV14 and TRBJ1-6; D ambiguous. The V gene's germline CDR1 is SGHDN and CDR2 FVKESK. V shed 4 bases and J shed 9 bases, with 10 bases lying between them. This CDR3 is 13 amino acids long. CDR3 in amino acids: CASSLRVSSPLHF. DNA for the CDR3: TGTGCCAGCAGCCTCAGAGTTTCTTCACCCCTCCACTTT.

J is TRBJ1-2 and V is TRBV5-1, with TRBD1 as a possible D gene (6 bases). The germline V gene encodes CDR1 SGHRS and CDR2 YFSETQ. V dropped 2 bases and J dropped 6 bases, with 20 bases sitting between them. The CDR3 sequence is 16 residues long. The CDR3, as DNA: TGCGCCAGCAGCTTTACGGGGGCTGGTTTAGGTGATGGCTACACCTTC. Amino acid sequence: CASSFTGAGLGDGYTF.

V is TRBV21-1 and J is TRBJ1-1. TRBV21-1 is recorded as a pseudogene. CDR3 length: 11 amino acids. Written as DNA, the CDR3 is TGTGCCAGCAGCAATAGGGTAGAAGCTTTCTTT. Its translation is CASSNRVEAFF.

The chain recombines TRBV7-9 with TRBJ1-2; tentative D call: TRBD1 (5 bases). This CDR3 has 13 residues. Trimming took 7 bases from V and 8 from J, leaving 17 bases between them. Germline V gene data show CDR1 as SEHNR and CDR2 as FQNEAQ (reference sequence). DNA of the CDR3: TGTGCCAGCACCAGGGACGGCTTATGGGGCTACACCTTC. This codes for CASTRDGLWGYTF.

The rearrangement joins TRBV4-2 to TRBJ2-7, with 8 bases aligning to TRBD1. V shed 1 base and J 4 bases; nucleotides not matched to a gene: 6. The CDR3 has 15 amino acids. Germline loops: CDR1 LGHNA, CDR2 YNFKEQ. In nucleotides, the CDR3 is TGTGCCAGCAGCCAAGGGGCAGGGGGCTTTTACGAGCAGTACTTC. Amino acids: CASSQGAGGFYEQYF.

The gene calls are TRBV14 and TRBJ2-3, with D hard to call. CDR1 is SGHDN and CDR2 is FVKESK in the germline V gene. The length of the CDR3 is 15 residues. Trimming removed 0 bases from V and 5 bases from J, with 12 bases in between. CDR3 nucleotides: TGTGCCAGCAGCCAAGAGTGTCGCCCAGGAGATACGCAGTATTTT. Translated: CASSQECRPGDTQYF.

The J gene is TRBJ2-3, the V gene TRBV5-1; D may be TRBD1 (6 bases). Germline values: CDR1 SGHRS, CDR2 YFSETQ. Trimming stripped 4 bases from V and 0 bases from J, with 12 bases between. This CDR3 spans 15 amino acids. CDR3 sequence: CASSTRGASTDTQYF. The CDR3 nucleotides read TGCGCCAGCAGCACCAGGGGAGCTAGCACAGATACGCAGTATTTT.

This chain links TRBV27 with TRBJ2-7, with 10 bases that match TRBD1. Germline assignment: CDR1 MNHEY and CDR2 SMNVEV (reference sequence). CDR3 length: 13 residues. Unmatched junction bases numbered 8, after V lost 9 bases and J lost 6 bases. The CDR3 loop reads CASFDRGRGEQYF. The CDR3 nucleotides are TGTGCCAGTTTCGACAGGGGGCGTGGCGAGCAGTACTTC.

The CDR3 region has the DNA TGCGCCAGCAGAGATGTTGTGGGATCTGGAAACACCATATATTTT. It encodes CASRDVVGSGNTIYF. This sequence joins TRBV5-1 and TRBJ1-3, with unresolved D. Germline CDR1 and CDR2: SGHRS and YFSETQ. V lost 5 bases and J lost 1, with 13 bases in between. The CDR3 totals 15 residues.

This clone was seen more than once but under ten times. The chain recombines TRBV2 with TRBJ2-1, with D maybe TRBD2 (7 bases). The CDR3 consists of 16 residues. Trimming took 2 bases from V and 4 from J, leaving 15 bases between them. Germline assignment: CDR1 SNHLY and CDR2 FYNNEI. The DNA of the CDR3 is TGTGCCAGCAGTGAACGGGGGCTAGCGGTGTACAATGAGCAGTTCTTC. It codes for CASSERGLAVYNEQFF.

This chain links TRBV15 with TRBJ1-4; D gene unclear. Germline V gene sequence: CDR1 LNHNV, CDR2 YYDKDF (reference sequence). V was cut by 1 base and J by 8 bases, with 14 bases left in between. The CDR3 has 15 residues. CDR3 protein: CATSRVGLGGEKLFF. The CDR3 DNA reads TGTGCCACCAGCAGAGTAGGCCTTGGCGGCGAAAAACTGTTTTTT.

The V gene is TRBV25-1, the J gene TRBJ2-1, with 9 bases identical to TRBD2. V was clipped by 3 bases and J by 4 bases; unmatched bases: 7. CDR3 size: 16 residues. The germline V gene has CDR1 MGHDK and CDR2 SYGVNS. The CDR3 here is CASSDRSGGNYNEQFF. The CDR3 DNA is TGTGCCAGCAGTGATAGAAGCGGGGGGAATTACAATGAGCAGTTCTTC. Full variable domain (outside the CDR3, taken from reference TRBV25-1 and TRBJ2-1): EADIYQTPRYLVIGTGKKITLECSQTMGHDKMYWYQQDPGMELHLIHYSYGVNSTEKGDLSSESTVSRIRTEHFPLTLESARPSHTSQYLCASSDRSGGNYNEQFFGPGTRLTVL.

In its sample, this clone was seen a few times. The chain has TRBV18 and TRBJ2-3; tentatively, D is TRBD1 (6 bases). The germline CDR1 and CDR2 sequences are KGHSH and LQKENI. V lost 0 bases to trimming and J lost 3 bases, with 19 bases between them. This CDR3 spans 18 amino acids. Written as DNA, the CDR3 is TGTGCCAGCTCACCACCTAGAACAGGGTCTGATCTAACAGATACGCAGTATTTT. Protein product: CASSPPRTGSDLTDTQYF.

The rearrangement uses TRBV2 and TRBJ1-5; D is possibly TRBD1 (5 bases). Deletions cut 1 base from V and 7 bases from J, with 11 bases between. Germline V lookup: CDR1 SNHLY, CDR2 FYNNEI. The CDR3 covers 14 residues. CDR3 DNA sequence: TGTGCCAGCAGTGAAGGTCAGGGAAAACAGCCCCAGCATTTT. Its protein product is CASSEGQGKQPQHF.

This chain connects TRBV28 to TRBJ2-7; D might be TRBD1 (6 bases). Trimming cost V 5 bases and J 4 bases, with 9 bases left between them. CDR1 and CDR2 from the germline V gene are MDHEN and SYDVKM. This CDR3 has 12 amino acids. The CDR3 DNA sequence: TGTGCCAGCAGTCAACAGGGTTACGAGCAGTACTTC. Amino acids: CASSQQGYEQYF.